This TCR beta chain was sequenced during a study of T cells in tuberculosis (dated by TCRdb to 2017 to 2018). For context, the study as a whole: To characterize T cells specific for the mycobacterial lipid antigen glucose monomycolate (GMM), the study used CD1B tetramers together with high-throughput TCR immunosequencing. With over 8 people per group, a South African clinical cohort compared IGRA-negative adolescents, IGRA-positive adolescents with latent tuberculosis, and adults with active tuberculosis. PBMC from patients with active tuberculosis were archived either before the start of standard anti-tuberculosis treatment or within 7 days of starting that treatment. The investigation overall reported the following: The smaller NN-distances in active tuberculosis patients were driven in part by shorter CDR3-alpha lengths, while the difference seen for TCR-beta was not statistically significant. Clinical samples were selected based on the availability of cryopreserved specimens, with adults included as active tuberculosis cases and adolescents included as controls. Compared with IGRA-negative controls, TCR-alpha repertoires from active tuberculosis had smaller mean NN-distances to GMM-specific TCRs, which suggests clonal expansion of these TCRs. An accuracy of around 88% (AUROC about 0.91) was reached by a classifier using the diverse GMM-specific repertoire, compared with about 70% accuracy when GEM motif frequencies were used.

The CDR3, from cysteine to phenylalanine, totals 18 residues. Of the read, only the CDR3 DNA is kept; its 54 bases are in frame from base 1. CDR1 and CDR2, per the germline V gene, are SGHDN and FVKESK. V and J are truncated by 0 bases and 5 bases respectively, leaving an intervening sequence of 23 bases. A note on this clone: Its specific antigen is unknown. Base-call qualities are not available, and no considerably larger clone is one nucleotide away.

TCR libraries were generated with the immunoSEQ multiplex PCR assay, using TCR-beta and/or TCR-alpha/delta assays for each sample. The Illumina high-throughput platform was used to sequence the amplified TCR libraries. Under the source paper's analysis protocol: Clustering and dimensionality reduction relied on pairwise TCRdist distances among GMM-specific receptors from T cells that were either sorted ex vivo or expanded in vitro. Each clinical repertoire received a mean NN-distance score, defined as the average TCRdist to the nearest 10% of tetramer-positive reference sequences. GEM TCR motif frequency was calculated as the fraction of unique TCRs that matched known GEM sequences by V/J usage and CDR3 length. Active tuberculosis was classified by linear discriminant analysis with leave-one-out cross-validation, implemented in scikit-learn. Sourced from immuneACCESS, this table was stored by TCRdb with only in-frame sequences that have V and J called. A share of the clones is absent; for the studies checked, an unresolved V gene accounts for under half, and the remainder has no known explanation. D and trimming were read from the DNA, whereas the V and J calls and clone size are those reported in that table. The sample table holds about 49,000 clones, of which about 95% were seen once. Approximately 1.5% of the sample goes to the ten largest clones.

Taken with the paper, the label for time point translates to: new active TB diagnosis, blood taken before or within 7 days of starting treatment. Patients with active tuberculosis were defined as newly diagnosed, HIV-seronegative South African adults aged 18 years or older. Active tuberculosis was confirmed by positive sputum smear microscopy and/or positive M. tuberculosis culture. Immunosequencing of unsorted cryopreserved PBMC covered, on average, about 99,000 T cells per clinical donor. The sequence was collected from an adult with tuberculosis. Sample: PBMCs, taken at tuberculosis diagnosis. The rearranged segments are TRBV14 and TRBJ2-7; perhaps TRBD1 is the D gene, with 5 bases matching. In nucleotides, the sequence is TGTGCCAGCAGCCAAGATTCTTCTACAGGTTGGTGGGTGGACGAGCAGTACTTC. Its amino acids are CASSQDSSTGWWVDEQYF.